This T cell receptor beta chain originates from a study of cytomegalovirus exposure and HLA in healthy donors. Looking at the study overall: One earlier analysis, a look at roughly 180 million T cells, found about 100 million unique TCR beta sequences. Early release data held some 80 million unique TCRs from HLA-typed donors.

As for this clone: The antigen is undetermined.

Whole-study findings and limits: A later examination showed that TCR association rates differed by HLA locus, with DRB1 most and HLA-C fewest. Available immune exposure information covered CMV serostatus only.

V gave up 5 bases and J gave up 5 bases, with 13 bases separating them. Germline V gene lookup returns CDR1 MNHEY and CDR2 SMNVEV (reference sequence). The CDR3 contains 13 residues. The study ran its PCR with 60 Vbeta and 13 Jbeta primers. The method was immunoSEQ multiplex PCR; TCRdb's version includes in-frame clones alone and lacks a portion of them. This table has about 120,000 clones, roughly 80% appearing once. Material for sequencing was PBMCs. This sequence was found in a man under 40 in good health and CMV-seronegative. This sequence joins TRBV27 and TRBJ2-7, with D possibly matching TRBD1 (5 bases). The CDR3 DNA reads as TGTGCCAGCAGTCCCAGGGTCGGCGACGAGCAGTACTTC. Residues: CASSPRVGDEQYF.